This T cell receptor (beta chain) was sequenced in a study of cytomegalovirus exposure and HLA in healthy donors. Study-wide results and limits: Testing in vitro showed a few CMV-associated chains specific for CMV antigens.

The data were produced by immunoSEQ multiplex PCR, yet TCRdb's version contains in-frame clones alone and is incomplete. The sample contains 150,000 or so clones, roughly 89% of which appear only once. The CDR3 covers 14 residues. Germline lookup yields CDR1 SGHRS and CDR2 YFSETQ. Trimming took 4 bases from V and 7 from J; bases not matched to a gene: 7. About this clone itself: Its antigen remains unknown.

The TCR sequence derives from a woman aged 18-29 years in good health and CMV-seropositive. The material sequenced was PBMCs. V and J are TRBV5-1 and TRBJ2-7, with TRBD1 identical over 11 bases. In DNA, the CDR3 is TGCGCCAGCAGCCGCGGACAGGGGGCTGTTGAGCAGTACTTC. Protein: CASSRGQGAVEQYF.